This passage covers 13 T cell receptor beta chains from one sample sequenced in a study of vaccination effects on CD4 cells after COVID-19. The antigens of these receptors remain unknown. Before sequencing took place, the ViraFEST assay used viral peptide pools to expand antigen-specific CD4+ T cells. On day 10 of culture, CD4+ T cells were separated out. A PCR test confirmed that the person had SARS-CoV-2 infection between March and December 2020. Profiled with immunoSEQ multiplex PCR; TCRdb holds only in-frame clones, not every one. The profile shows some 40,000 clones, around 78% of them singletons. This sample comprised CD4+ T cells from PBMCs cultured with a peptide pool, obtained before COVID-19 vaccination. These receptors were collected from a human donor who had a prior SARS-CoV-2 infection.

The rearrangement links TRBV24-1 to TRBJ2-3; either TRBD1 or TRBD2 may fit D (6 bases each). The V gene lost 9 bases and the J gene lost 5 bases, with 8 bases spanning the gap. Germline CDR1 is KGHDR and CDR2 is SFDVKD. There are 11 residues in the CDR3. The CDR3 DNA follows: TGTGCCACCGGAGGGGGAGATACGCAGTATTTT. This sequence encodes CATGGGDTQYF.

This clone was seen only a few times. The rearrangement links TRBV11-2 to TRBJ1-2; D might be TRBD1 (5 bases). Per germline, CDR1 SGHAT and CDR2 FQNNGV. The CDR3 sequence is 13 residues long. The V gene lost 3 bases and the J gene lost 8 bases, with 13 bases spanning the gap. CDR3: CASSFTGTQGYTF. CDR3 DNA sequence: TGTGCCAGCAGCTTTACCGGGACGCAAGGCTACACCTTC.

V and J are TRBV3-1 (or the pseudogene TRBV3-2) and TRBJ2-5; D gene unclear. V lost 1 base and J 5 bases, leaving 8 bases between the germline ends. Germline assignment: CDR1 LGHDT and CDR2 YNNKEL (reference sequence). This CDR3 region has 13 residues. CDR3 region: CASSQAYEETQYF. CDR3 bases: TGTGCCAGCAGCCAAGCCTATGAGGAGACCCAGTACTTC.

This CDR3 reads CASSLMHGGELFF. CDR3 in DNA: TGTGCCAGCAGCTTAATGCACGGCGGGGAGCTGTTTTTT. The chain has TRBV7-3 and TRBJ2-2; D remains unclear. V was clipped by 1 base and J by 7 bases, with 7 bases between them. This CDR3 has 13 residues. Per germline, CDR1 SGHTA and CDR2 FQGTGA.

This sequence joins TRBV29-1 and TRBJ1-5, with D unresolved. CDR3 length: 12 residues. Germline V gene sequence: CDR1 SQVTM, CDR2 ANQGSEA. V lost 4 bases, J lost 10 bases, and 14 bases lay in between. This CDR3 is CSVGEANEPQHF. Here the CDR3 DNA reads TGCAGCGTTGGTGAAGCAAACGAACCCCAGCATTTT.

This sequence joins TRBV7-9 and TRBJ1-4, with a tentative D call TRBD1 (5 bases). The V gene lost 5 bases and the J gene lost 7 bases, with 17 bases spanning the gap. CDR1 is SEHNR and CDR2 is FQNEAQ in the germline V gene (reference sequence). The CDR3 spans 15 residues. This CDR3 reads CASSPGHNAAEKLFF. In DNA, the CDR3 is TGTGCCAGCAGCCCAGGACACAACGCGGCTGAAAAACTGTTTTTT.

This clone occurred a few times. The chain employs TRBV2 and TRBJ2-3, with unresolved D. V was shortened by 5 bases and J by 2 bases, with 2 bases between the two germline ends. Germline-derived CDR1 and CDR2 are SNHLY and FYNNEI. This CDR3 has 11 amino acids. The CDR3 DNA reads TGTGCCAGCAGTTACACAGATACGCAGTATTTT. Residues: CASSYTDTQYF.

V is TRBV6-5 and J is TRBJ2-5; D uncertain. The CDR3 length is 12 residues. The V gene lost 8 bases and the J gene lost 4 bases, with 11 bases spanning the gap. Per germline, CDR1 MNHEY and CDR2 SVGAGI. The CDR3 nucleotides are TGTGCCAGCTTGGACGGCTCAGAGACCCAGTACTTC. It translates to CASLDGSETQYF.

V usage is TRBV18 and J usage is TRBJ1-2; weak D call: TRBD1 (5 bases). This CDR3 has 16 residues. V was pared by 3 bases and J by 1 base, with 15 bases between. Germline V lookup: CDR1 KGHSH, CDR2 LQKENI. CDR3 sequence: CASSPGSGKYNYGYTF. DNA for the CDR3: TGTGCCAGCTCACCGGGATCAGGGAAATATAACTATGGCTACACCTTC. The full variable domain, its missing parts supplied by reference TRBV18 and TRBJ1-2, is NAGVMQNPRHLVRRRGQEARLRCSPMKGHSHVYWYRQLPEEGLKFMVYLQKENIIDESGMPKERFSAEFPKEGPSILRIQQVVRGDSAAYFCASSPGSGKYNYGYTFGSGTRLTVV.

The chain carries TRBV6-1 and TRBJ2-7; D gene ambiguous. Between the trimmed V and J ends, which lost 3 bases and 2 bases, there was a span of 8 bases. From germline, CDR1 is MNHNS and CDR2 SASEGT. The CDR3 is 13 amino acids. The CDR3 region has the DNA TGTGCCAGCAGTGATCCACCTACCTACGAGCAGTACTTC. It yields the protein CASSDPPTYEQYF.

A single count supports this clone. The J gene is TRBJ2-3, the V gene TRBV6-1; tentatively, D is TRBD2 (5 bases). The CDR3 length is 16 residues. Trimming removed 4 bases at V and 2 bases at J, with 16 bases between. Germline V gene sequence: CDR1 MNHNS, CDR2 SASEGT. The CDR3 protein is CASSGGWSGNTDTQYF. The DNA for the CDR3 is TGTGCCAGCAGTGGTGGTTGGAGCGGAAACACAGATACGCAGTATTTT.

A few counts support this clone. The genes are TRBV11-3 and TRBJ2-4; 7 bases agree with TRBD2. V was pared by 0 bases and J by 9 bases, with 2 bases of the junction left unmatched. CDR3 length: 13 amino acids. The germline gives CDR1 SGHNT, CDR2 YENEEA. The CDR3 loop reads CASSLEGTTIQYF. The CDR3 DNA follows: TGTGCCAGCAGCTTAGAGGGGACTACCATTCAGTACTTC.

V and J are TRBV2 and TRBJ2-3, with a tentative D call TRBD1 (5 bases). The germline gives CDR1 SNHLY, CDR2 FYNNEI. CDR3 length equals 14 residues. V was shortened by 6 bases and J by 0 bases, with 10 bases between the two germline ends. CDR3 amino acids: CASRGRVSTDTQYF. CDR3 DNA: TGTGCCAGCAGAGGCAGGGTTAGCACAGATACGCAGTATTTT.